The sequence of this TCR beta chain was determined in a study of shared clonotypes between healthy human individuals. Study results and caveats: Clonotype sharing among donors was thought likely to change with sequencing depth.

TCRdb's copy holds only in-frame clones and misses some; the assay was immunoSEQ multiplex PCR. This sample yields about 470,000 clones, of which about four fifths are seen a single time; about 13% belongs to the top ten. Turning to this clone: Its antigen remains unidentified.

This clonotype was obtained from a woman in her thirties or forties in good health. Some clones in this sample may be carry-over from other donors' samples. The sample consisted of PBMCs.

The CDR3 here is CASSLSGQGSYTF. Here the CDR3 DNA reads TGTGCCAGCAGTTTATCGGGACAGGGAAGCTACACCTTC. The genes are TRBV28 and TRBJ1-2, with 9 positions matching TRBD1. J lost 9 bases, V lost 1 base, and 3 bases had no gene match. This CDR3 is built from 13 residues. CDR1 MDHEN and CDR2 SYDVKM come from the germline V gene.